This record concerns one T cell receptor (beta chain) sequence. Its antigen is not known. Researchers processed graft tissue to release intraepithelial and lamina propria lymphocytes. The CDR3 is made up of 15 amino acids. The trim removed 3 bases at V and 8 bases at J, leaving 13 bases unmatched. Germline CDR1 SGHNT, CDR2 YYREEE (reference sequence). This sample is drawn from a study of graft-versus-host responses after intestinal transplantation. Across the study: Anti-thymocyte globulin served as induction for all recipients, who then took tacrolimus and steroids for roughly 3 years. Broader study findings: Some patients had graft-donor T cell macrochimerism, and their allografts showed high graft-versus-host to host-versus-graft clonal ratios.

Data came from immunoSEQ multiplex PCR; TCRdb stores just in-frame clones and leaves some out. The sample has about 19,000 clones, around 76% seen once. This sequence was found in a human patient who received an intestinal transplant, so some T cells may come from the graft donor. Source: ileum tissue, taken approximately 3 weeks after intestinal transplant. The V gene is TRBV5-4, the J gene TRBJ1-1; TRBD1 aligns across 7 bases. CDR3 loop: CASSYRQGEGAEAFF. DNA of the CDR3: TGTGCCAGCAGCTATAGACAGGGAGAGGGGGCCGAAGCTTTCTTT.